These 11 T cell receptor beta chains share one sample of origin, sequenced in a study of CD8 T cells in Susac syndrome. The authors reverse transcribed about 0.5 to 1 ug RNA with random hexamers. From the immunoSEQ multiplex PCR reads, TCRdb called clonotypes with MiXCR, one entry per CDR3 protein. The table includes under 95,000 distinct CDR3 sequences, just under 95% detected once. The sample was CD4+ T cells from PBMCs. These receptors all stem from a human donor with Susac syndrome.

The V gene is TRBV29-1, the J gene TRBJ2-5, with a tentative D call TRBD2 (5 bases). This CDR3 has 14 residues. Trimming removed 6 bases from V and 5 bases from J, with 19 bases in between. CDR1 and CDR2 from the germline V gene are SQVTM and ANQGSEA. CDR3 nucleotides: TGCAGCGTAGAGACGACGGGGATTGGGGAGACCCAGTACTTC. This encodes CSVETTGIGETQYF. Filled out from reference TRBV29-1 and TRBJ2-5, the complete variable domain reads SAVISQKPSRDICQRGTSLTIQCQVDSQVTMMFWYRQQPGQSLTLIATANQGSEATYESGFVIDKFPISRPNLTFSTLTVSNMSPEDSSIYLCSVETTGIGETQYFGPGTRLLVL.

The chain combines TRBV6-6 with TRBJ1-5, with TRBD1 matching over 8 bases. Trimming cost V 6 bases and J 2 bases; bases outside gene matches: 6. The length of the CDR3 is 15 residues. The germline V gene encodes CDR1 MNHNY and CDR2 SVGAGI (reference sequence). CDR3 amino acids: CASRLDRDGNQPQHF. CDR3 DNA: TGTGCCAGCAGACTGGACAGGGATGGCAATCAGCCCCAGCATTTT.

J is TRBJ2-5 and V is TRBV5-1; the D is unclear. The CDR3 is 12 residues long. The germline V and J ends were trimmed by 0 bases and 5 bases, with 5 bases remaining between them. Germline V lookup: CDR1 SGHRS, CDR2 YFSETQ. CDR3 sequence: CASSLGPETQYF. CDR3 nucleotides: TGCGCCAGCAGCTTGGGCCCCGAGACCCAGTACTTC.

This rearrangement joins TRBV29-1 to TRBJ2-7; 7 bases align to TRBD1. The trim removed 7 bases at V and 3 bases at J, leaving 9 bases unmatched. Germline V lookup: CDR1 SQVTM, CDR2 ANQGSEA. This CDR3 comprises 13 residues. This CDR3 reads CSAARQGSYEQYF. The DNA of the CDR3 is TGCAGCGCCGCCAGACAGGGTAGCTACGAGCAGTACTTC.

The V gene is TRBV6-5, the J gene TRBJ2-7, with a tentative D call TRBD2 (6 bases). The germline gives CDR1 MNHEY, CDR2 SVGAGI. The CDR3 contains 11 residues. Trimming removed 6 bases from V and 7 bases from J, with 10 bases in between. CDR3 sequence: CASREGREQYF. The CDR3 DNA sequence: TGTGCCAGCAGGGAGGGTCGGGAGCAGTACTTC.

The chain is built from TRBV20-1 and TRBJ2-5; the D gene is possibly TRBD2 (7 bases). V gave up 2 bases and J gave up 7 bases, with 14 bases separating them. CDR1 and CDR2 from the germline V gene are DFQATT and SNEGSKA (reference sequence). The CDR3 consists of 13 residues. The CDR3 is CSARLRRGGTQYF. In DNA form, the CDR3 reads TGCAGTGCTAGACTTAGAAGGGGGGGGACCCAGTACTTC.

This clonotype was detected once. The gene calls are TRBV2 and TRBJ2-7; 7 bases line up with TRBD1. The CDR3 extends over 12 amino acids. Trimming removed 6 bases from V and 4 bases from J; junction bases left unmatched: 3. Germline V lookup: CDR1 SNHLY, CDR2 FYNNEI. In DNA form, the CDR3 reads TGTGCCAGCAGGGACAGGCCGTACGAGCAGTACTTC. Protein product: CASRDRPYEQYF.

The V call is TRBV30, the J call TRBJ1-1; 10 bases agree with TRBD1. The germline V gene has CDR1 GTSNPN and CDR2 SVGIG (reference sequence). J was trimmed by 1 base and V by 3 bases; bases with no gene match: 8. CDR3 length equals 16 residues. CDR3 residues: CAWRGRDRGTNTEAFF. The CDR3 DNA reads TGTGCCTGGAGGGGGAGGGACAGGGGCACGAACACTGAAGCTTTCTTT.

This clonotype was seen a single time. This CDR3 reads CASSPNTGTHLEQYF. In DNA form, the CDR3 reads TGTGCCAGTAGCCCTAATACCGGGACGCATCTCGAGCAGTACTTC. The V and J genes are TRBV19 and TRBJ2-7, with D possibly being TRBD1 or TRBD2 (5 bases each). The germline V gene has CDR1 LNHDA and CDR2 SQIVND (reference sequence). The CDR3 is made up of 15 amino acids. Trimming removed 6 bases at V and 6 bases at J, with 21 bases between.

V is TRBV4-1 and J is TRBJ1-2, with 10 bases aligning to TRBD1. The CDR3 spans 17 residues. Germline CDR1 is MGHRA and CDR2 is YSYEKL. J lost 0 bases, V lost 4 bases, and 8 bases had no gene match. This chain's CDR3 is CASSPGQGMAANYGYTF. The CDR3 region has the DNA TGCGCCAGCAGCCCGGGACAGGGGATGGCAGCTAACTATGGCTACACCTTC.

The chain joins TRBV12-3 or TRBV12-4 to TRBJ2-1, with 13 bases fitting TRBD2. V gave up 6 bases and J gave up 7 bases; unmatched junction bases: 6. This CDR3 has 15 residues. This chain's CDR3 is CASRRTSGGGNEQFF. Written as DNA, the CDR3 is TGTGCCAGCAGACGGACTAGCGGGGGAGGGAATGAGCAGTTCTTC.